The 20 T cell receptor beta chains in this list originate from one sample, sequenced in a study of blood T cell repertoires in COVID-19. Generated by immunoSEQ multiplex PCR, the TCRdb table keeps only in-frame clones and is missing some. Here the sample spans some 120,000 clones, approximately 86% being singletons. Source material: peripheral blood. Receptors were obtained from a man aged 35 to 55 with acute or convalescent COVID-19.

The J gene is TRBJ2-5, the V gene TRBV3-1 (or the pseudogene TRBV3-2); 12 bases fit TRBD2. The germline V gene encodes CDR1 LGHDT and CDR2 YNNKEL (reference sequence). The CDR3 runs 16 residues. V was pared by 4 bases and J by 3 bases, with 6 bases of the junction left unmatched. CDR3 protein: CASSRGLAGGEETQYF. The CDR3 DNA follows: TGTGCCAGCAGCCGAGGCCTAGCGGGGGGGGAAGAGACCCAGTACTTC.

This sequence joins TRBV27 and TRBJ2-1, with a tentative D call TRBD2 (6 bases). V was pared by 1 base and J by 0 bases, with 10 bases between. Looked up from germline, CDR1 is MNHEY and CDR2 is SMNVEV (reference sequence). The CDR3 is made up of 16 amino acids. DNA for the CDR3: TGTGCCAGCAGTTTATTTAGCGGAGGCTCCTACAATGAGCAGTTCTTC. Its translation is CASSLFSGGSYNEQFF.

The chain couples TRBV5-1 to TRBJ2-1, with TRBD2 as a possible D gene (6 bases). Trimming cost V 1 base and J 1 base, with 9 bases left between them. This CDR3 spans 15 amino acids. Germline loops: CDR1 SGHRS, CDR2 YFSETQ. The CDR3 sequence: CASSLPRGSYNEQFF. The CDR3 DNA follows: TGCGCCAGCAGCTTGCCCCGGGGGTCCTACAATGAGCAGTTCTTC.

The rearrangement joins TRBV29-1 to TRBJ2-5, with a possible D match to TRBD2 (6 bases). V was shortened by 3 bases and J by 5 bases, with 10 bases between the two germline ends. Germline V gene data show CDR1 as SQVTM and CDR2 as ANQGSEA. This CDR3 is 12 amino acids long. Written as DNA, the CDR3 is TGCAGCGTTGAGGGTGGGAGGGAGACCCAGTACTTC. It translates to CSVEGGRETQYF.

V gene TRBV15 combines with J gene TRBJ1-6; D is ambiguous. The CDR3 runs 15 residues. V lost 4 bases and J 3 bases, leaving 10 bases between the germline ends. CDR1 is LNHNV and CDR2 is YYDKDF in the germline V gene (reference sequence). In DNA form, the CDR3 reads TGTGCCACCAGCACGAGCCCCTTCTATAATTCACCCCTCCACTTT. Translation gives CATSTSPFYNSPLHF.

This clone has more than one count but fewer than ten. This chain joins TRBV9 and TRBJ1-2; 10 bases line up with TRBD1. In germline, CDR1 is SGDLS, CDR2 YYNGEE. The CDR3 has 15 amino acids. V shed 1 base, J shed 6 bases, and the junction held 6 bases outside the gene matches. The DNA for the CDR3 is TGTGCCAGCAGCGTAAGGACAGGGGGGCCAGATGGCTACACCTTC. Translating gives CASSVRTGGPDGYTF.

This chain connects TRBV30 to TRBJ2-4, with 11 bases aligning to TRBD2. The trim removed 2 bases at V and 6 bases at J, leaving 21 bases unmatched. The germline V gene encodes CDR1 GTSNPN and CDR2 SVGIG (reference sequence). The CDR3 covers 20 residues. The CDR3 sequence is CAWSSRASGGLDHDPNIQYF. For the CDR3, the DNA is TGTGCCTGGAGTTCCCGGGCTAGCGGGGGGTTAGATCATGATCCAAACATTCAGTACTTC.

V usage is TRBV29-1 and J usage is TRBJ2-7; 9 positions agree with TRBD1. Germline-derived CDR1 and CDR2 are SQVTM and ANQGSEA. With V trimmed by 4 bases and J by 1 base, 11 bases remained unmatched. This CDR3 comprises 16 residues. The CDR3 spells CSVVGWGQGQSYEQYF. CDR3 sequence (DNA): TGCAGCGTTGTTGGTTGGGGACAGGGACAGTCCTACGAGCAGTACTTC.

This chain uses TRBV29-1 with TRBJ2-6; maybe TRBD1 (6 bases). V was cut by 0 bases and J by 1 base, with 22 bases left in between. Germline V CDR1 and CDR2: SQVTM, ANQGSEA. The CDR3 consists of 20 residues. The CDR3 DNA reads TGCAGCGTTGAAGATGTAGGACAGAACCTCGAAGTGTCTGGGGCCAACGTCCTGACTTTC. This gives the protein CSVEDVGQNLEVSGANVLTF.

In this sample, this clone turned up once. The chain carries TRBV6-5 and TRBJ2-1; D is perhaps TRBD2 (6 bases). The CDR3 runs to 12 residues. The germline CDR1 and CDR2 sequences are MNHEY and SVGAGI. V was trimmed by 5 bases and J by 7 bases, leaving 9 bases between them. CDR3 coding DNA: TGTGCCAGCAGTCTCCGGGGGAATGAGCAGTTCTTC. Amino acids: CASSLRGNEQFF.

The genes are TRBV19 and TRBJ2-1; 8 bases match TRBD1. This CDR3 contains 15 residues. Germline CDR1 is LNHDA and CDR2 is SQIVND (reference sequence). The V gene end was trimmed by 5 bases and the J gene end by 2 bases; junction bases not matched to a gene: 5. The CDR3 bases are TGTGCCAGTAGTGCCGGACAGGGCCCCTACAATGAGCAGTTCTTC. Residues: CASSAGQGPYNEQFF.

V and J are TRBV5-1 and TRBJ2-7; 9 bases align to TRBD1. Per germline, CDR1 SGHRS and CDR2 YFSETQ. This CDR3 is built from 16 residues. V trimming: 4 bases; J trimming: 7 bases; junction bases outside the gene matches: 15. The CDR3 loop is CASSRRPGQGLEEQYF. The CDR3, as DNA: TGCGCCAGCAGCCGTCGTCCGGGACAGGGATTGGAGGAGCAGTACTTC.

The chain carries TRBV9 and TRBJ2-1; a possible D gene is TRBD2 (6 bases). This CDR3 is 14 amino acids long. V lost 0 bases, J lost 10 bases, and 14 bases lay in between. The V gene's germline CDR1 is SGDLS and CDR2 YYNGEE. CDR3 DNA sequence: TGTGCCAGCAGCGTAGGGGGCACTACTAGCGAGCAGTTCTTC. Its translation is CASSVGGTTSEQFF.

This clone came up once. The V call is TRBV29-1, the J call TRBJ1-2, with D possibly being TRBD1 (6 bases). Germline V gene data show CDR1 as SQVTM and CDR2 as ANQGSEA. The V end was cut by 4 bases, the J end by 6 bases, with 9 bases between. CDR3 length: 11 residues. The CDR3 DNA reads TGCAGCGTTGCCAGGGGTGATGGCTACACCTTC. It encodes CSVARGDGYTF.

The count of this clone is one. The chain links TRBV14 to TRBJ2-1, with TRBD2 as a possible D gene (6 bases). The germline gives CDR1 SGHDN, CDR2 FVKESK. Deletions cut 4 bases from V and 4 bases from J, with 14 bases between. This CDR3 has 15 amino acids. The CDR3 DNA sequence: TGTGCCAGCAGCCCCGGCGGGGTGGGATACAATGAGCAGTTCTTC. Translating gives CASSPGGVGYNEQFF.

The chain employs TRBV5-1 and TRBJ1-5; no definite D call. CDR3 length equals 15 residues. Trimming left V 1 base short and J 3 bases short, with 11 bases between. Germline V gene sequence: CDR1 SGHRS, CDR2 YFSETQ. The CDR3 protein is CASSLNGGSNQPQHF. CDR3 DNA sequence: TGCGCCAGCAGCTTGAACGGCGGCTCCAATCAGCCCCAGCATTTT.

V gene TRBV19 combines with J gene TRBJ2-5; 7 nucleotides agree with TRBD2. Germline CDR1 LNHDA, CDR2 SQIVND (reference sequence). The V and J ends lost 5 bases and 7 bases, in that order; junction bases with no gene match: 7. The length of the CDR3 is 13 residues. CDR3 sequence: CASSPRDYGTQYF. CDR3 sequence (DNA): TGTGCCAGTAGTCCTCGGGACTACGGGACCCAGTACTTC.

This clone is a singleton in its sample. The CDR3 is CASSQGAFGYGYTF. The CDR3 DNA is TGTGCCAGCAGCCAAGGGGCCTTTGGCTATGGCTACACCTTC. The rearrangement joins TRBV3-1 (or the pseudogene TRBV3-2) to TRBJ1-2, with D uncertain. Deletions cut 1 base from V and 4 bases from J, with 10 bases between. Germline values: CDR1 LGHDT, CDR2 YNNKEL (reference sequence). The length of the CDR3 is 14 residues.

This rearrangement joins TRBV30 to TRBJ2-5; the D gene is possibly TRBD1 (6 bases). Germline CDR1 is GTSNPN and CDR2 is SVGIG (reference sequence). CDR3 size: 14 residues. Trimming removed 5 bases from V and 3 bases from J, with 16 bases in between. The CDR3 nucleotides are TGTGCCTGGGGGGGCCAGACGACGAAAGAGACCCAGTACTTC. This encodes CAWGGQTTKETQYF.

V gene TRBV29-1 combines with J gene TRBJ2-5; no definite D call. Trimming removed 4 bases at V and 6 bases at J, with 21 bases between. The CDR3 has 15 residues. The germline V gene has CDR1 SQVTM and CDR2 ANQGSEA. The CDR3 sequence is CSVVTPANFLQTQYF. CDR3 bases: TGCAGCGTTGTGACCCCAGCGAACTTTTTACAGACCCAGTACTTC. The variable domain in full, with the rest retrieved from reference TRBV29-1 and TRBJ2-5, is SAVISQKPSRDICQRGTSLTIQCQVDSQVTMMFWYRQQPGQSLTLIATANQGSEATYESGFVIDKFPISRPNLTFSTLTVSNMSPEDSSIYLCSVVTPANFLQTQYFGPGTRLLVL.